The 16 T cell receptor beta chains listed next were all sequenced from one sample in a study of T-cell reconstitution after alpha-beta-depleted transplantation in children. Molecular barcoding with unique molecular identifiers was used for the TCRbeta library. TCRdb re-analysed the PCR reads in MiXCR, keeping a single row per CDR3 protein. The table records 100,000 or so distinct CDR3 sequences, 12% of them present only once. This material consisted of PBMCs from the stem cell graft donor, taken from the stem cell graft. These receptors were obtained from a human donor who donated a stem cell graft to a child with inherited bone marrow failure.

Only a few counts were recorded for this clonotype. The J gene is TRBJ2-3, the V gene TRBV7-8, with 7 bases lining up with TRBD1. The CDR3 length is 15 residues. V was clipped by 5 bases and J by 2 bases; unmatched bases: 7. The V gene's germline CDR1 is SGHVS and CDR2 FQNEAQ. CDR3 nucleotides: TGTGCCAGCAGCATAAGACAGGGTTCCACAGATACGCAGTATTTT. Amino acid sequence: CASSIRQGSTDTQYF.

The CDR3, as DNA: TGTGCCAGCAGCGCCGTGACAGGGTTCTCCTACAATGAGCAGTTCTTC. Translated, it gives CASSAVTGFSYNEQFF. This chain uses TRBV9 with TRBJ2-1; 7 bases are a match to TRBD1. CDR3 length equals 16 residues. Unmatched junction bases numbered 6, after V lost 3 bases and J lost 0 bases. Germline CDR1 reads SGDLS; CDR2 reads YYNGEE.

The sample holds many counts of this clonotype. The rearrangement links TRBV29-1 to TRBJ2-3; D not resolved. Trimming stripped 4 bases from V and 4 bases from J, with 9 bases between. CDR1 and CDR2 (germline): SQVTM, ANQGSEA. The CDR3 covers 12 residues. In DNA form, the CDR3 reads TGCAGCGTTGCCCGGGTACCAGATACGCAGTATTTT. Protein sequence: CSVARVPDTQYF.

In this sample, this clonotype turned up many times. V and J are TRBV2 and TRBJ1-5, with unresolved D. Trimming removed 6 bases at V and 7 bases at J, with 13 bases between. This CDR3 comprises 13 residues. CDR1 and CDR2 from the germline V gene are SNHLY and FYNNEI. In nucleotides, the CDR3 is TGTGCCAGCAGCCCTGGAGGGTCCCAGCCCCAGCATTTT. Its protein is CASSPGGSQPQHF.

This clonotype was counted many times. J is TRBJ1-1 and V is TRBV7-2, with 8 bases lining up with TRBD1. The germline V gene has CDR1 SGHTA and CDR2 FQGNSA. The CDR3 is made up of 14 amino acids. V gave up 3 bases and J gave up 3 bases; unmatched junction bases: 3. For the CDR3, the DNA is TGTGCCAGCAGCTTCACAGGGGGGGACACTGAAGCTTTCTTT. This codes for CASSFTGGDTEAFF.

Many counts were recorded for this clonotype. The chain joins TRBV6-1 to TRBJ1-2, with TRBD1 matching 7 bases. Germline CDR1 MNHNS, CDR2 SASEGT. The CDR3 length is 13 residues. Losses at the gene ends were 0 bases for V and 5 bases for J; bases not matched to a gene: 0. CDR3 residues: CASSEARGYGYTF. CDR3 DNA sequence: TGTGCCAGCAGTGAAGCCAGGGGGTATGGCTACACCTTC.

Ten or more counts support this clonotype. The chain combines TRBV5-1 with TRBJ1-1; TRBD1 aligns across 8 bases. There are 14 residues in the CDR3. Trimming cost V 5 bases and J 4 bases; bases outside gene matches: 7. Germline CDR1 is SGHRS and CDR2 is YFSETQ. The CDR3: CASSKDTGGTEAFF. The CDR3 DNA reads as TGCGCCAGCAGTAAGGATACAGGGGGCACTGAAGCTTTCTTT.

This clonotype was seen just once. CDR3: CATSDFGRDPYNEQFF. CDR3 nucleotide sequence: TGTGCCACCAGTGATTTTGGAAGGGACCCCTACAATGAGCAGTTCTTC. This rearrangement joins TRBV24-1 to TRBJ2-1; D is possibly TRBD1 or TRBD2 (5 bases each). This CDR3 comprises 16 residues. V was trimmed by 1 base and J by 2 bases, leaving 11 bases between them. The V gene's germline CDR1 is KGHDR and CDR2 SFDVKD.

This clonotype was picked up many times. The chain recombines TRBV7-7 with TRBJ2-5; 7 nucleotides match TRBD1. CDR1 and CDR2 from the germline V gene are SSHAT and FNYEAQ (reference sequence). CDR3 length: 12 residues. V gave up 8 bases and J gave up 1 base; unmatched junction bases: 1. The CDR3 protein is CASRDSQETQYF. In DNA, the CDR3 is TGTGCCAGCCGGGACAGCCAAGAGACCCAGTACTTC.

Ten or more counts support this clonotype. The J gene is TRBJ1-6, the V gene TRBV6-2 or TRBV6-3; D possibly corresponds to TRBD1 (5 bases). Deletions cut 2 bases from V and 6 bases from J, with 14 bases between. The CDR3 loop spans 16 amino acids. From germline, CDR1 is MNHEY and CDR2 SVGEGT. The chain's CDR3 is CASSYGMGVSNSPLHF. CDR3 nucleotide sequence: TGTGCCAGCAGTTACGGGATGGGGGTTTCTAATTCACCCCTCCACTTT.

This chain links TRBV20-1 with TRBJ2-7; 9 bases match TRBD2. CDR3 length: 15 residues. CDR1 is DFQATT and CDR2 is SNEGSKA in the germline V gene (reference sequence). V was clipped by 5 bases and J by 6 bases; unmatched bases: 14. The CDR3 is CSAGDTGTSRSEQYF. In DNA form, the CDR3 reads TGCAGTGCTGGGGACACCGGGACTAGCCGTTCCGAGCAGTACTTC.

This clonotype was recorded at least ten times. The chain combines TRBV15 with TRBJ1-1, with 8 bases matching TRBD1. The V gene's germline CDR1 is LNHNV and CDR2 YYDKDF (reference sequence). This CDR3 spans 15 amino acids. Trimming cost V 0 bases and J 4 bases; bases outside gene matches: 4. The CDR3 bases are TGTGCCACCAGCAGAGATCAGGGGGCGGGCACTGAAGCTTTCTTT. It encodes CATSRDQGAGTEAFF.

This clonotype came up a few times. V gene TRBV5-5 combines with J gene TRBJ1-4, with D possibly being TRBD1 (6 bases). V was shortened by 1 base and J by 5 bases, with 12 bases between the two germline ends. Germline V gives CDR1 SGHKS, CDR2 YYEKEE (reference sequence). The CDR3 covers 15 residues. The CDR3 protein is CASSLLAGANEKLFF. CDR3 in DNA: TGTGCCAGCAGCTTGCTCGCAGGGGCGAATGAAAAACTGTTTTTT.

This clonotype was seen ten or more times. The rearrangement links TRBV4-3 to TRBJ1-1; TRBD1 agrees at 12 bases. This CDR3 region has 17 residues. V trimming: 1 base; J trimming: 5 bases; junction bases outside the gene matches: 8. CDR1 is LGHNA, CDR2 YSLEER, per germline. The CDR3 nucleotides read TGCGCCAGCAGCCAAGTCGGGACAGGGGGCGCAGGGACTGAAGCTTTCTTT. The encoded protein is CASSQVGTGGAGTEAFF.

The table lists this clonotype with a few counts. J is TRBJ2-2 and V is TRBV14, with D possibly called TRBD1 or TRBD2 (5 bases each). This CDR3 is 15 amino acids long. V was pared by 5 bases and J by 7 bases, with 17 bases between. CDR1 SGHDN and CDR2 FVKESK come from the germline V gene. This CDR3 is CASSYPPGTGGELFF. CDR3 coding DNA: TGTGCCAGCAGCTACCCCCCAGGGACGGGCGGGGAGCTGTTTTTT. Full variable domain (outside the CDR3, taken from reference TRBV14 and TRBJ2-2): EAGVTQFPSHSVIEKGQTVTLRCDPISGHDNLYWYRRVMGKEIKFLLHFVKESKQDESGMPNNRFLAERTGGTYSTLKVQPAELEDSGVYFCASSYPPGTGGELFFGEGSRLTVL.

This clonotype appeared many times. V gene TRBV7-2 combines with J gene TRBJ2-7; 7 bases agree with TRBD1. Germline V gene sequence: CDR1 SGHTA, CDR2 FQGNSA. Trimming at V came to 5 bases and at J to 3 bases, leaving 4 bases not matched to a gene. The CDR3 is 13 residues long. CDR3 DNA sequence: TGTGCCAGCAGCGTGGACAGGAACTACGAGCAGTACTTC. It is translated as CASSVDRNYEQYF.